Shown below are 2 T cell receptor beta chains from a single sample sequenced in a study of Graves' ophthalmopathy and Graves' hyperthyroidism. RNA transcripts were the source from which TCR beta CDR3 regions were amplified. An opening RT-PCR round employed HTBI primers and preceded a second-round multiplex PCR. TCRdb independently ran MiXCR on the multiplex PCR reads; one entry per CDR3 protein. The sample shows around 36,000 distinct CDR3 sequences, about half of them seen only once. The sample taken for sequencing was peripheral blood. Receptor source: an adult woman with stable Graves' hyperthyroidism.

This clonotype occurred many times. The rearrangement links TRBV5-1 to TRBJ2-5; weak D call: TRBD1 (6 bases). V lost 0 bases, J lost 4 bases, and 7 bases lay in between. CDR1 and CDR2 from the germline V gene are SGHRS and YFSETQ. The CDR3 loop spans 13 amino acids. The CDR3: CASSLGGGETQYF. The CDR3 DNA sequence: TGCGCCAGCAGCTTGGGAGGGGGAGAGACCCAGTACTTC.

The chain joins TRBV20-1 to TRBJ2-2; D perhaps matches TRBD1 (6 bases). Germline loops: CDR1 DFQATT, CDR2 SNEGSKA (reference sequence). V was pared by 3 bases and J by 3 bases, with 11 bases between. This CDR3 contains 14 residues. The CDR3 reads CSARAQGYTGELFF. DNA for the CDR3: TGCAGTGCTAGGGCACAGGGTTACACCGGGGAGCTGTTTTTT.